This T cell receptor beta chain was recovered during a study of cytomegalovirus exposure and HLA in healthy donors. Despite likely unrecorded immune exposures, the donors were nominally healthy at the time of sampling. Study-level results: Earlier analysis yielded a pattern in which most TCR beta V segments were productive about 90% or about 30% of the time. TRBV6-2, TRBV6-3 and some other V segments were excluded as indistinguishable. The study recorded 164 TCR beta chains that were cytomegalovirus-associated.

The PCR ran on 60 Vbeta and 13 Jbeta primers. Method: immunoSEQ multiplex PCR; TCRdb's copy keeps in-frame clones and lacks some. The sample carries approximately 200,000 clones, about four fifths recorded once. V was cut by 4 bases and J by 0 bases, with 15 bases left in between. Germline assignment: CDR1 LNHDA and CDR2 SQIVND (reference sequence). This CDR3 is built from 16 residues. A word on this clone: No antigen is known for it.

This TCR was sampled from a man between 25 and 39 years old in good health and CMV-seropositive. Sequences were obtained from PBMCs. This chain uses TRBV19 with TRBJ1-1, with D maybe TRBD1 (6 bases). CDR3 DNA: TGTGCCAGTAGTACCATCCAAGGGGGGGTGAACACTGAAGCTTTCTTT. Encoded protein: CASSTIQGGVNTEAFF.